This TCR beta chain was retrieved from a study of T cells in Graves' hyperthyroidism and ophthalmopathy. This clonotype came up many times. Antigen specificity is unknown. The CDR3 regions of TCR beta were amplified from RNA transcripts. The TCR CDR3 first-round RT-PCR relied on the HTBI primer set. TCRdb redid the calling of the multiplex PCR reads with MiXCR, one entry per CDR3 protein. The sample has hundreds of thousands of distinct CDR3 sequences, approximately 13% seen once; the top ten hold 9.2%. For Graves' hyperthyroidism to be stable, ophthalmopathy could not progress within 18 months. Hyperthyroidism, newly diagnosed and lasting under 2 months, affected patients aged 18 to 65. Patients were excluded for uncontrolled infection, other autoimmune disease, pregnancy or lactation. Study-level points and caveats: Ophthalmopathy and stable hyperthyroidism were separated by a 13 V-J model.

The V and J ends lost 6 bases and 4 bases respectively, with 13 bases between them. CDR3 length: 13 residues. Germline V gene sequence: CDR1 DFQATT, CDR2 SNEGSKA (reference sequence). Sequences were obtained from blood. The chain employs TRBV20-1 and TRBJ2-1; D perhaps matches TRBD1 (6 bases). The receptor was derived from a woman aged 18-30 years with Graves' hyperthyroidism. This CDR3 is CSARQALYNEQFF. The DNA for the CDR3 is TGCAGTGCACGACAGGCGCTATACAATGAGCAGTTCTTC.